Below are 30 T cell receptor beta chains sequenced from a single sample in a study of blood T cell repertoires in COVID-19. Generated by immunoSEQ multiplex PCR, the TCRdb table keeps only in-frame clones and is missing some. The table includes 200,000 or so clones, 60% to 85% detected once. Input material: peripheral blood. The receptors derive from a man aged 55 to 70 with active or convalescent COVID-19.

The CDR3 region has the DNA TGTGCCAGCAGCTTTGGAGGGGGCGAAGAGACCCAGTACTTC. This translates into CASSFGGGEETQYF. This chain uses TRBV7-9 with TRBJ2-5, with D perhaps matching TRBD1 (7 bases). Deletions cut 3 bases from V and 3 bases from J, with 11 bases between. From germline, CDR1 is SEHNR and CDR2 FQNEAQ (reference sequence). The CDR3 is 14 amino acids. The entire variable domain, with the rest obtained from reference TRBV7-9 and TRBJ2-5, is as follows: DTGVSQNPRHKITKRGQNVTFRCDPISEHNRLYWYRQTLGQGPEFLTYFQNEAQLEKSRLLSDRFSAERPKGSFSTLEIQRTEQGDSAMYLCASSFGGGEETQYFGPGTRLLVL.

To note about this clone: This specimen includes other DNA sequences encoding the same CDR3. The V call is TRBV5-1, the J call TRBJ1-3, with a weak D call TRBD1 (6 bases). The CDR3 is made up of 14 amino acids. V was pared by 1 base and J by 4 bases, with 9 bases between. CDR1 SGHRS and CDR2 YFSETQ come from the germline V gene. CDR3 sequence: CASSLTGSGNTIYF. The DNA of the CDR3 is TGCGCCAGCAGCTTGACAGGGAGCGGAAACACCATATATTTT.

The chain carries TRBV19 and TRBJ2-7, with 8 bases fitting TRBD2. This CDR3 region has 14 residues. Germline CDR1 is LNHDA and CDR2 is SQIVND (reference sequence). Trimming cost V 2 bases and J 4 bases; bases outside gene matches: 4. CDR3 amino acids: CASSISASGYEQYF. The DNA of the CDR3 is TGTGCCAGTAGTATATCGGCTAGCGGGTACGAGCAGTACTTC.

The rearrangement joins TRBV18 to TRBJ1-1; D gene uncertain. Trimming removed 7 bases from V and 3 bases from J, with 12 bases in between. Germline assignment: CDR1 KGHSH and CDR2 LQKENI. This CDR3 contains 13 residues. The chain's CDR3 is CASLKKADTEAFF. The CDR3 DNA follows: TGTGCCAGCTTAAAAAAGGCGGACACTGAAGCTTTCTTT.

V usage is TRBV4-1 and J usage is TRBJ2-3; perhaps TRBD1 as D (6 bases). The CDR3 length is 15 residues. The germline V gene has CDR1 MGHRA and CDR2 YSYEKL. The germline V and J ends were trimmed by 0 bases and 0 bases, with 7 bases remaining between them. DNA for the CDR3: TGCGCCAGCAGCCAAGAGGGGGCAAGCACAGATACGCAGTATTTT. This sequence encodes CASSQEGASTDTQYF.

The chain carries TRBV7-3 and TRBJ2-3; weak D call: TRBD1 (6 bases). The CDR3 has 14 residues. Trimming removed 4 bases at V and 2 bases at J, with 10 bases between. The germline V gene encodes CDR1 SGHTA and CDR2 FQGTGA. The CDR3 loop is CASSSPGATDTQYF. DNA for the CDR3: TGTGCCAGCAGCTCCCCAGGGGCCACAGATACGCAGTATTTT.

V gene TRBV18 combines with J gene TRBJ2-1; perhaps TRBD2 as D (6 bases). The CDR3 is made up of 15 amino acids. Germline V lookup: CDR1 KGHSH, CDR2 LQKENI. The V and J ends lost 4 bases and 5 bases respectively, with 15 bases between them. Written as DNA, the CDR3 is TGTGCCAGCTCACTAGGAGGGAATAGGGACAATGAGCAGTTCTTC. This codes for CASSLGGNRDNEQFF.

The CDR3 DNA is TGTGCCAGTAGTATTCGGGACAACTCCTACGAGCAGTACTTC. Protein: CASSIRDNSYEQYF. The V and J genes are TRBV19 and TRBJ2-7, with D maybe TRBD1 (6 bases). The germline gives CDR1 LNHDA, CDR2 SQIVND (reference sequence). The ends were cut back, 3 bases at V and 0 bases at J, with 9 bases in the middle. CDR3 size: 14 residues.

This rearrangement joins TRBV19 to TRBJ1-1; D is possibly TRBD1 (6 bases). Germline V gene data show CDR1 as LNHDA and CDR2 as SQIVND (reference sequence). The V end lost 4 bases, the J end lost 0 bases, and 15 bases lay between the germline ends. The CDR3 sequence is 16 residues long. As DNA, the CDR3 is TGTGCCAGTAGTAGGAGGGGGGGGAGTATGAACACTGAAGCTTTCTTT. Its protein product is CASSRRGGSMNTEAFF.

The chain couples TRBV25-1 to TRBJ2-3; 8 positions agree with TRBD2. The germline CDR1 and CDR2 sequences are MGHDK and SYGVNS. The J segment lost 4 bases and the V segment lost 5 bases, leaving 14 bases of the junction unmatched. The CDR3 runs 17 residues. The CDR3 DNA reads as TGTGCCAGCAGTCCCCAATTTGGGACGGGAGGGGCAGATACGCAGTATTTT. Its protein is CASSPQFGTGGADTQYF.

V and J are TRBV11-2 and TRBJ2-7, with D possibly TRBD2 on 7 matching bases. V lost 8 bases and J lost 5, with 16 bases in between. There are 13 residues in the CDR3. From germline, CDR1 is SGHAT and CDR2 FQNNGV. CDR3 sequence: CASRLGGGDEQYF. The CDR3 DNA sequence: TGTGCCAGCCGCCTTGGAGGGGGGGACGAGCAGTACTTC.

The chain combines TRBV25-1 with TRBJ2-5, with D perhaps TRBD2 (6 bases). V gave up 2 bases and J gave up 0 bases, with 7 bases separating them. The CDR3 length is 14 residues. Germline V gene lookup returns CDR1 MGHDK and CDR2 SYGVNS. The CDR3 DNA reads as TGTGCCAGCAGTGAAGGCGGGAACCAAGAGACCCAGTACTTC. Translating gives CASSEGGNQETQYF. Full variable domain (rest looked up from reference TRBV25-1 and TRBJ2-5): EADIYQTPRYLVIGTGKKITLECSQTMGHDKMYWYQQDPGMELHLIHYSYGVNSTEKGDLSSESTVSRIRTEHFPLTLESARPSHTSQYLCASSEGGNQETQYFGPGTRLLVL.

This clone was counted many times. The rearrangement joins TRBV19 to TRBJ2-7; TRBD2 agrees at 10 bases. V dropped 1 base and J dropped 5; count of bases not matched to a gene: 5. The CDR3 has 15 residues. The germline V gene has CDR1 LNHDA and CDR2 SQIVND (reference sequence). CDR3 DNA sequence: TGTGCCAGTAGTATAGGGCTAGCGGGAGTTGACGAGCAGTACTTC. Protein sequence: CASSIGLAGVDEQYF.

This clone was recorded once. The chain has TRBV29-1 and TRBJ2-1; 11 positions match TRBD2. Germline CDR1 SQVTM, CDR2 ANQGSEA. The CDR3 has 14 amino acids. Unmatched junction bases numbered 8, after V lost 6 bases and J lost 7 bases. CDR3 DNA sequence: TGCAGCGTCGTAGCGGGAGGGCCTTTTAATGAGCAGTTCTTC. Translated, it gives CSVVAGGPFNEQFF.

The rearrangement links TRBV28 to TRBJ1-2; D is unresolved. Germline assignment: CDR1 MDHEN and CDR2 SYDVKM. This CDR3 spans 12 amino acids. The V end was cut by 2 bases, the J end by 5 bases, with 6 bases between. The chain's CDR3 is CASSLEKYGYTF. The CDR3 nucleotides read TGTGCCAGCAGTTTAGAGAAATATGGCTACACCTTC.

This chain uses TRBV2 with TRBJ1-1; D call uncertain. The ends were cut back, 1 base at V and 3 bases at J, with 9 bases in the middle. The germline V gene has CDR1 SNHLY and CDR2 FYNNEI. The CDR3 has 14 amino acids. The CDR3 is CASSEGNPDTEAFF. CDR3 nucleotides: TGTGCCAGCAGTGAAGGTAATCCTGACACTGAAGCTTTCTTT.

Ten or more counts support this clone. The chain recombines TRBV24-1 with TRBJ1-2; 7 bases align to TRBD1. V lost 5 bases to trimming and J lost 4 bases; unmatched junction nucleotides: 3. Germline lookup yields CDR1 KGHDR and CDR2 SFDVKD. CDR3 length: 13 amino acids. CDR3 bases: TGTGCCACCAGTGCACAGGGGTCCTATGGCTACACCTTC. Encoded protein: CATSAQGSYGYTF.

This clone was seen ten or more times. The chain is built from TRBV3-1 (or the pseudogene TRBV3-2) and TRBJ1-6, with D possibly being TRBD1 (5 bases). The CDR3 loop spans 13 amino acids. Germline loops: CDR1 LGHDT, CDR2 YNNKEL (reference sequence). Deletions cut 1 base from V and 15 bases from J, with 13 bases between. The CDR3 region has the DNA TGTGCCAGCAGCCAAGGGAGGGGTTCGGGCCTCCACTTT. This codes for CASSQGRGSGLHF.

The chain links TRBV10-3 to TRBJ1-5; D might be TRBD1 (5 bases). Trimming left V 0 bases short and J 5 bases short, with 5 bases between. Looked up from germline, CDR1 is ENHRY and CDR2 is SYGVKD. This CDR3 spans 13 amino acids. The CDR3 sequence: CAISESTDQPQHF. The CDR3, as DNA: TGTGCCATCAGTGAGTCGACAGATCAGCCCCAGCATTTT.

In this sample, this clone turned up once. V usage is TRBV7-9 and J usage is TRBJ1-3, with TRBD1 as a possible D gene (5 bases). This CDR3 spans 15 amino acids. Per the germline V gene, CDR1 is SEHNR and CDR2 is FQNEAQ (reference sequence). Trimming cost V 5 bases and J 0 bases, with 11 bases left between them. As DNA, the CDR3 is TGTGCCAGCAGCATGGACACCCTCTCTGGAAACACCATATATTTT. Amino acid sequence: CASSMDTLSGNTIYF.

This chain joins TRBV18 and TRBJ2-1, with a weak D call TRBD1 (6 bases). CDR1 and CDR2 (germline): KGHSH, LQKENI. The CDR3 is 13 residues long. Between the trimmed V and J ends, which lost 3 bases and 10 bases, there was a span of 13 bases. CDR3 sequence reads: CASSPPGVREQFF. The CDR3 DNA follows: TGTGCCAGCTCACCGCCAGGGGTGAGGGAGCAGTTCTTC.

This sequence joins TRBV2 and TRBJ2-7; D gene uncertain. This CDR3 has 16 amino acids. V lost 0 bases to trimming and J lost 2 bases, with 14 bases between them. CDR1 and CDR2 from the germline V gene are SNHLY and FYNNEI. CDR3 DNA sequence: TGTGCCAGCAGTGAAGCTCGGCTAGTGGTAGCCTACGAGCAGTACTTC. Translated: CASSEARLVVAYEQYF. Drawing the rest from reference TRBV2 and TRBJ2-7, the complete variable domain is EPEVTQTPSHQVTQMGQEVILRCVPISNHLYFYWYRQILGQKVEFLVSFYNNEISEKSEIFDDQFSVERPDGSNFTLKIRSTKLEDSAMYFCASSEARLVVAYEQYFGPGTRLTVT.

The CDR3 region is CASSLKPSSYNSPLHF. In DNA, the CDR3 is TGTGCCAGCAGTTTGAAGCCAAGCTCCTATAATTCACCCCTCCACTTT. V is TRBV27 and J is TRBJ1-6; D not certain. V was pared by 3 bases and J by 0 bases, with 9 bases between. The V gene's germline CDR1 is MNHEY and CDR2 SMNVEV (reference sequence). CDR3 length: 16 amino acids.

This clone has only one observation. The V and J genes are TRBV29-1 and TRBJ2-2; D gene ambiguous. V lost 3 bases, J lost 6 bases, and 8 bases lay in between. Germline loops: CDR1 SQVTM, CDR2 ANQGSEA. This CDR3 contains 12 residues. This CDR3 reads CSVEVSAGELFF. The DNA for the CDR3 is TGCAGCGTTGAGGTTTCGGCCGGGGAGCTGTTTTTT.

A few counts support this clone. CDR3 sequence reads: CASSLVTPNEQFF. CDR3 sequence (DNA): TGTGCCAGCAGTCTCGTTACTCCCAATGAGCAGTTCTTC. The V and J genes are TRBV12-3 or TRBV12-4 and TRBJ2-1; D gene uncertain. Trimming removed 5 bases at V and 6 bases at J, with 11 bases between. The CDR3 spans 13 residues.

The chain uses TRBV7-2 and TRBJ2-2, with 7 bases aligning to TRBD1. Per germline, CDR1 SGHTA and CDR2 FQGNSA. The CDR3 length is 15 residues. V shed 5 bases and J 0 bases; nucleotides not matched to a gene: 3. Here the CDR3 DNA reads TGTGCCAGCAGCCAACAGGGGACGAACACCGGGGAGCTGTTTTTT. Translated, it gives CASSQQGTNTGELFF.

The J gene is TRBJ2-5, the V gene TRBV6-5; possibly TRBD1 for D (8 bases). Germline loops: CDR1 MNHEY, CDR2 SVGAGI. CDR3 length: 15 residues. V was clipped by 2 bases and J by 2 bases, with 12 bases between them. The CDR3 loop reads CASSYQQGGQETQYF. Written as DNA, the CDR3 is TGTGCCAGCAGTTACCAACAGGGGGGGCAAGAGACCCAGTACTTC.

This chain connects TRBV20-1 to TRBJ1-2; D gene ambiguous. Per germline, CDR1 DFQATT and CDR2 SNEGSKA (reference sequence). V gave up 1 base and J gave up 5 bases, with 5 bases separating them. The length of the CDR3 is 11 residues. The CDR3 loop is CSARVRYGYTF. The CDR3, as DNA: TGCAGTGCTAGAGTGAGGTATGGCTACACCTTC.

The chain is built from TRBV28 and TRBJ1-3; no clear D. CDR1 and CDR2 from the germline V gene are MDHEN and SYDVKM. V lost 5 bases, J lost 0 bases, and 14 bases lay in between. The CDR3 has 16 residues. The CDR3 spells CASSPLGGRSGNTIYF. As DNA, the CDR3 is TGTGCCAGCAGTCCCTTAGGCGGCCGCTCTGGAAACACCATATATTTT. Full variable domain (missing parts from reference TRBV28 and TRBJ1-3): DVKVTQSSRYLVKRTGEKVFLECVQDMDHENMFWYRQDPGLGLRLIYFSYDVKMKEKGDIPEGYSVSREKKERFSLILESASTNQTSMYLCASSPLGGRSGNTIYFGEGSWLTVV.

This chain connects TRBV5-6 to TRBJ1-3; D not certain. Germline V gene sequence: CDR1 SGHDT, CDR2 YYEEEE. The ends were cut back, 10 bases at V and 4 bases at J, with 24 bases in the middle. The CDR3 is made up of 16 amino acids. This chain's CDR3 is CASSGFRAILGNTIYF. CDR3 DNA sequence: TGTGCCTCCAGCGGGTTTAGAGCGATACTCGGAAACACCATATATTTT.